The rows below give T cell receptor beta chains drawn from one sample of a study of blood T cell repertoires in COVID-19. Method: immunoSEQ multiplex PCR; TCRdb's copy keeps in-frame clones and lacks some. The table shows 25,000 to 30,000 clones, with 75% to 90% occurring only once. Sequencing input: peripheral blood. These receptors were collected from a man aged 65 to 79 with active COVID-19. Both conserved end residues are part of each CDR3. Each record gives: D gene, J gene, CDR3 length, V gene, clone size, CDR3 DNA, CDR3 protein. D genes are given only for firm matches. Size values are once, few and many counts, or a class for expanded clones, and some rows have none.

>NA|TRBJ1-2|12|TRBV6-5|NA
TGTGCCAGTGACAGGAATAACTATGGCTACACCTTC
CASDRNNYGYTF
>NA|TRBJ1-2|18|TRBV9|NA
TGTGCCAGCAGCTCCTCCCCCCTGATGGAGACTACTAACTATGGCTACACCTTC
CASSSSPLMETTNYGYTF
>NA|TRBJ2-3|15|TRBV10-1|once
TGCGCCAGCAGTGTATCCCAGGGGCAATCAGATACGCAGTATTTT
CASSVSQGQSDTQYF
>TRBD2|TRBJ2-7|13|TRBV7-3|NA
TGTGCCAGCAGCACCCAAGCGGGGACCGAGCAGTACTTC
CASSTQAGTEQYF
>NA|TRBJ2-5|15|TRBV14|NA
TGTGCCAGCAGCCCACACCAGATTCGGGGAGAGACCCAGTACTTC
CASSPHQIRGETQYF
>TRBD1|TRBJ1-2|15|TRBV30|NA
TGTGCCTGGACCCCACAGGGGGCGCGAAGCTATGGCTACACCTTC
CAWTPQGARSYGYTF
>TRBD2|TRBJ2-3|14|TRBV10-1|NA
TGCGCCAGCAGCTTCGGGACTAGCAGAGATACGCAGTATTTT
CASSFGTSRDTQYF
>NA|TRBJ1-2|14|TRBV6-1|medium-sized
TGTGCCAGCAGTGAAGCAGGCAGGAAAAATGGCTACACCTTC
CASSEAGRKNGYTF
>NA|TRBJ2-3|18|TRBV7-9|NA
TGTGCCAGCAGCTCCGGGGCGGGGTTTATCTTGAGCACAGATACGCAGTATTTT
CASSSGAGFILSTDTQYF
>NA|TRBJ2-3|18|TRBV4-3|NA
TGCGCCAGCAGCCAAGCTGAGGGGGGGCTTAAATCCACAGATACGCAGTATTTT
CASSQAEGGLKSTDTQYF
>NA|TRBJ1-4|15|TRBV3-1/TRBV3-2|few
TGTGCCAGCAGCCCGGTGGGGGGGGCGTATGAAAAACTGTTTTTT
CASSPVGGAYEKLFF
>TRBD1|TRBJ1-6|20|TRBV4-3|NA
TGCGCCAGCAGCCAAGATTGGTTTTCTGGTCCGGGACAGGGGAATTCACCCCTCCACTTT
CASSQDWFSGPGQGNSPLHF
>TRBD2|TRBJ2-5|15|TRBV25-1|NA
TGTGCCAGCAGTGCGAGCGGGGGTCTCCAAGAGACCCAGTACTTC
CASSASGGLQETQYF
>NA|TRBJ1-1|13|TRBV2|NA
TGTGCCAGCAGGGTTACACCGGGCACTGAAGCTTTCTTT
CASRVTPGTEAFF
>NA|TRBJ1-5|13|TRBV6-5|once
TGTGCCAGCAGCCAACTTAGCAATCAGCCCCAGCATTTT
CASSQLSNQPQHF
>TRBD1|TRBJ1-1|16|TRBV19|NA
TGTGCCAGTAGCCCCGGGACAGGGGTAACAAACACTGAAGCTTTCTTT
CASSPGTGVTNTEAFF